Listed below are T cell receptor beta chains from one sample, sequenced in a study of blood T cell repertoires in COVID-19. Assay used: immunoSEQ multiplex PCR; TCRdb lists only in-frame clones, some missing. Found here are tens of thousands of clones, approximately 91% of them singletons; the top ten hold over 2%. Sequenced input: peripheral blood. The receptors stem from a man in his sixties with acute or convalescent COVID-19. The CDR3 runs from the conserved cysteine through the conserved F or W. D genes are given only for firm matches. Some rows have no size entry. The others give once, few or many, or a class for an expanded clone.

j_call: TRBJ1-1; d_call: NA; clone_size: NA; v_call: TRBV2; cdr3_nt: TGTGCCAGCACCCTAATGGACACTGAAGCTTTCTTT; cdr3_aa: CASTLMDTEAFF
j_call: TRBJ2-1; d_call: TRBD2; clone_size: once; v_call: TRBV7-2; cdr3_nt: TGTGCCAGCAGGTACCGGGACGGGAGGTCCAATGAGCAGTTCTTC; cdr3_aa: CASRYRDGRSNEQFF
j_call: TRBJ1-5; d_call: TRBD1; clone_size: NA; v_call: TRBV6-2/TRBV6-3; cdr3_nt: TGTGCCAGCAGTTACCAAAACCTCGGGACAGGGCACAATCAGCCCCAGCATTTT; cdr3_aa: CASSYQNLGTGHNQPQHF
j_call: TRBJ2-3; d_call: TRBD2; clone_size: NA; v_call: TRBV19; cdr3_nt: TGTGCCAGTAGATTGGGACTAGCGGGAGTGATAGATACGCAGTATTTT; cdr3_aa: CASRLGLAGVIDTQYF
j_call: TRBJ2-3; d_call: NA; clone_size: NA; v_call: TRBV19; cdr3_nt: TGTGCCAGTATTTCTGGGACCTCTGGGGGGTCAGATACGCAGTATTTT; cdr3_aa: CASISGTSGGSDTQYF
j_call: TRBJ2-5; d_call: TRBD2; clone_size: once; v_call: TRBV28; cdr3_nt: TGTGCCAGCAGTTCCTATAAGGGGAGGGGTTTGATGGAGACCCAGTACTTC; cdr3_aa: CASSSYKGRGLMETQYF
j_call: TRBJ1-4; d_call: TRBD1; clone_size: NA; v_call: TRBV9; cdr3_nt: TGTGCCAGCAGCAGAGGACAGGGCGGTGAAAAACTGTTTTTT; cdr3_aa: CASSRGQGGEKLFF
j_call: TRBJ2-3; d_call: NA; clone_size: NA; v_call: TRBV5-4; cdr3_nt: TGTGCCAGCAGCTCACCTAGCGCAGATACGCAGTATTTT; cdr3_aa: CASSSPSADTQYF
j_call: TRBJ1-6; d_call: NA; clone_size: NA; v_call: TRBV9; cdr3_nt: TGTGCCAGCAGCGCGGGGGGAACCCCGTATAATTCACCCCTCCACTTT; cdr3_aa: CASSAGGTPYNSPLHF
j_call: TRBJ1-1; d_call: TRBD1; clone_size: once; v_call: TRBV6-5; cdr3_nt: TGTGCCAGCATTTTCGACAGGGCCGGGTTTGAAGCTTTCTTT; cdr3_aa: CASIFDRAGFEAFF
j_call: TRBJ1-5; d_call: NA; clone_size: NA; v_call: TRBV6-5; cdr3_nt: TGTGCCAGCAGCCCCTTACAGAACAATCAGCCCCAGCATTTT; cdr3_aa: CASSPLQNNQPQHF
j_call: TRBJ2-7; d_call: TRBD1; clone_size: NA; v_call: TRBV19; cdr3_nt: TGTGCCAGTAGTTTATCCGGGACAGGGGCCGTAAACGAGCAGTACTTC; cdr3_aa: CASSLSGTGAVNEQYF
j_call: TRBJ2-7; d_call: NA; clone_size: NA; v_call: TRBV30; cdr3_nt: TGTGCCTGGAGCTGGCGGGATGCCTACGAGCAGTACTTC; cdr3_aa: CAWSWRDAYEQYF
j_call: TRBJ2-7; d_call: NA; clone_size: NA; v_call: TRBV6-1; cdr3_nt: TGTGCCAGCAGTGAAGTGGCAGGGGATCGCTCCTACGAGCAGTACTTC; cdr3_aa: CASSEVAGDRSYEQYF
j_call: TRBJ1-1; d_call: NA; clone_size: NA; v_call: TRBV27; cdr3_nt: TGTGCCAGCAGCTTGACCTTTAGGGGGACCCCACTCACTGAAGCTTTCTTT; cdr3_aa: CASSLTFRGTPLTEAFF
j_call: TRBJ1-5; d_call: TRBD1; clone_size: NA; v_call: TRBV2; cdr3_nt: TGTGCCAGCAGTGAAGGGAAGTGGAACAGGGGGAGGCAGCCCCAGCATTTT; cdr3_aa: CASSEGKWNRGRQPQHF
j_call: TRBJ2-1; d_call: TRBD1; clone_size: NA; v_call: TRBV14; cdr3_nt: TGTGCCAGCAGCCAATACAGGGGCGGTGAGCAGTTCTTC; cdr3_aa: CASSQYRGGEQFF
j_call: TRBJ1-5; d_call: TRBD1; clone_size: once; v_call: TRBV19; cdr3_nt: TGTGCCAGTAGTAATTACAGGGGGCGCGATCAGCCCCAGCATTTT; cdr3_aa: CASSNYRGRDQPQHF
j_call: TRBJ2-1; d_call: TRBD2; clone_size: NA; v_call: TRBV5-1; cdr3_nt: TGCGCCAGCAGACTAGCGGTACCCAATGAGCAGTTCTTC; cdr3_aa: CASRLAVPNEQFF
j_call: TRBJ1-5; d_call: NA; clone_size: NA; v_call: TRBV19; cdr3_nt: TGTGCCAGTAGTGGGTTCGGAGTCTATAGCAATCAGCCCCAGCATTTT; cdr3_aa: CASSGFGVYSNQPQHF
j_call: TRBJ2-3; d_call: TRBD1; clone_size: NA; v_call: TRBV7-9; cdr3_nt: TGTGCCAGCAGCTTAGCGACAGGGGGCGCAGATACGCAGTATTTT; cdr3_aa: CASSLATGGADTQYF
j_call: TRBJ2-2; d_call: TRBD1; clone_size: NA; v_call: TRBV6-6; cdr3_nt: TGTGCCAGCAGCGCTGCGGGACAGGGGGTCCCCCTAGAGAACACCGGGGAGCTGTTTTTT; cdr3_aa: CASSAAGQGVPLENTGELFF
j_call: TRBJ1-2; d_call: TRBD1; clone_size: once; v_call: TRBV25-1; cdr3_nt: TGTGCCAGCAGTGAATACAACAGGGGAGCTGGCTACACCTTC; cdr3_aa: CASSEYNRGAGYTF
j_call: TRBJ1-3; d_call: NA; clone_size: few; v_call: TRBV9; cdr3_nt: TGTGCCAGCAGCCCGAGGGGGGGTGGCTCTGGAAACACCATATATTTT; cdr3_aa: CASSPRGGGSGNTIYF